This T cell receptor (beta chain) was recovered during a study of T-cell memory formation after mild COVID-19. The CDR3 spans 14 residues. Germline CDR1 DFQATT, CDR2 SNEGSKA (reference sequence). J lost 1 base, V lost 6 bases, and 4 bases had no gene match. Study outcomes and limitations: SARS-CoV-2 specificity was not confirmed for second-wave clones peaking on day 37. Clones which contracted sat mainly in CM and EM if CD4+, and in EMRA if CD8+.

Using constant-segment primers, 5'RACE produced TCR alpha and TCR beta cDNA libraries carrying sample barcodes and UMIs. MiXCR, applied by TCRdb to the 5' RACE reads, yields one record per CDR3 protein. The table shows under 300,000 distinct CDR3 sequences, with roughly 15% occurring only once. The table lists this clonotype with many counts. Its antigen is not identified. The specimen sequenced was PBMCs or a T cell subset sorted from them (not recorded which). The sequence came from a man younger than 35 who had mild COVID-19 (a few samples of this study predate the infection). Cell type and time point are not known. The chain combines TRBV20-1 with TRBJ2-3, with 10 bases matching TRBD2. The CDR3 region has the DNA TGCAGTGCCCACGGGACTAGCGGCACAGATACGCAGTATTTT. Translating it yields CSAHGTSGTDTQYF.